This is a list of T cell receptor beta chains from one sample in a study of blood T cell repertoires in COVID-19. Sequencing used immunoSEQ multiplex PCR; TCRdb keeps in-frame clones, though not all of them. The data hold some 350,000 clones, with about 88% observed a single time. Material for sequencing was peripheral blood. The receptors stem from a human donor in a cohort sampled during active COVID-19. Each CDR3 is given with its conserved first and last residue. A D gene is named only where the DNA matches it firmly. Only part of the rows carry a size: once, few, many, or a class if the clone is expanded.

>TRBJ1-2|.|.|TRBV27
TGTGCCAGCTCGACAGGACTGAATCGCTACACCTTC
CASSTGLNRYTF
>TRBJ2-1|TRBD1|.|TRBV5-1
TGCGCCAGCAGCGAACGGACAGGGCGCAATGAGCAGTTCTTC
CASSERTGRNEQFF
>TRBJ2-5|TRBD1|few|TRBV5-6
TGTGCCAGCAGCTTGGCGGACAGGGTGGAGACCCAGTACTTC
CASSLADRVETQYF
>TRBJ1-1|TRBD1|.|TRBV30
TGTGCCTGGAATAGCAGGGGGCAGAACACTGAAGCTTTCTTT
CAWNSRGQNTEAFF
>TRBJ1-2|.|.|TRBV5-1
TGCGCCAGCAGCCTGGGATTCGACAGCACTAACTATGGCTACACCTTC
CASSLGFDSTNYGYTF
>TRBJ2-3|TRBD2|.|TRBV2
TGTGCCAGCTGTTCGAATCGGCCGCTAGCGGGGGGGCCAGGCGCAGATACGCAGTATTTT
CASCSNRPLAGGPGADTQYF
>TRBJ2-1|TRBD2|.|TRBV4-1
TGCGCCAGCAGCCAGGGTTGGACTAGCGGAGAATACAATGAGCAGTTCTTC
CASSQGWTSGEYNEQFF
>TRBJ1-1|.|.|TRBV6-1
TGTGCCAGCAGTGACAGGGGTGAAGCTTTCTTT
CASSDRGEAFF
>TRBJ2-2|TRBD1|.|TRBV9
TGTGCCAGCAGCGCAGTTACGGACAGGGTGAACACCGGGGAGCTGTTTTTT
CASSAVTDRVNTGELFF
>TRBJ2-7|TRBD1|.|TRBV19
TGTGCCAGTAGTCCCGGACAGGGCGGATTCTCCTACGAGCAGTACTTC
CASSPGQGGFSYEQYF
>TRBJ1-5|TRBD1|.|TRBV28
TGTGCCAGCTCCACCTCGGGACAGGGAAATCAGCCCCAGCATTTT
CASSTSGQGNQPQHF
>TRBJ2-5|TRBD2|.|TRBV30
TGTGCCTCTGACCTAGCGGGAGGATCGGGTGAGACCCAGTACTTC
CASDLAGGSGETQYF
>TRBJ1-5|.|.|TRBV19
TGTGCCAGTAGCTCCTCAGGGAATAGCAATCAGCCCCAGCATTTT
CASSSSGNSNQPQHF
>TRBJ1-2|.|.|TRBV30
TGTGCCTGGACCTTTGGGCAGTGGGCTCCAGTTGGCTACACCTTC
CAWTFGQWAPVGYTF
>TRBJ1-2|.|.|TRBV10-2
TGCGCCAGCAGTGATTGGGCTGGTGTCAGCAGGGGCCATGGCTACACCTTC
CASSDWAGVSRGHGYTF
>TRBJ1-2|.|.|TRBV2
TGTGCCAGCAGGTACAGGGATTTAAACTATGGCTACACCTTC
CASRYRDLNYGYTF
>TRBJ1-2|.|.|TRBV10-3
TGTGCCATCAGTCAACAGCAGTATGGCTACACCTTC
CAISQQQYGYTF